This TCR beta chain originates from a study of T cell changes during pregnancy in multiple sclerosis. This CDR3 has 15 residues. The V end was cut by 1 base, the J end by 2 bases, with 11 bases between. Germline V gives CDR1 SGHDN, CDR2 FVKESK. Libraries were prepared by immunoSEQ multiplex PCR; TCRdb keeps only in-frame clonotypes and omits some of them. The sample holds some 55,000 clones, about nine tenths seen once. V is TRBV14 and J is TRBJ1-2; no firm D call. The sequencing used peripheral blood, collected after pregnancy. This sequence was found in a female donor in good health, enrolled as a control in a pregnancy study. The CDR3 loop reads CASSQGAGLNYGYTF. The CDR3 nucleotides read TGTGCCAGCAGCCAAGGGGCGGGATTGAACTATGGCTACACCTTC.